This T cell receptor beta chain was documented in a study of CD8+CD57+ T cells in acquired aplastic anemia. Profiling of TCR beta VDJ combinations and CDR3 sequences used genomic DNA as template. TCRdb reprocessed the reads via MiXCR and lists one record per CDR3 protein. The profile covers about 160,000 distinct CDR3 sequences, with 71% appearing a single time and roughly half taken by the ten largest. Selection for sequencing was limited to patients who had shown CD8+CD57+ cell expansion by flow cytometry. The CDR3 covers 13 residues. Per germline, CDR1 DFQATT and CDR2 SNEGSKA (reference sequence). Trimming cost V 3 bases and J 10 bases; bases outside gene matches: 8.

This TCR was sampled from a human donor with aplastic anemia. The J gene is TRBJ2-1, the V gene TRBV20-1, with 8 bases matching TRBD2. What was sequenced was sorted CD4+, CD8+, or CD8+CD57+ T cells (not recorded which) from PBMCs. CDR3: CSARSGRGLEQFF. The CDR3 DNA sequence: TGCAGTGCTAGGAGCGGGAGAGGATTAGAGCAGTTCTTC.